This T cell receptor (beta chain) was observed in a study of T cell responses to AZD1222 COVID-19 vaccine (dated by TCRdb to 2020 to 2023). Turning to the overall study: AZD1222 recipients given second doses at about 4 weeks or at about 12 weeks were pooled, since spike-specific TCR depth and breadth were not found to differ between the two schedules. TCR sequencing covered more than 230 trial participants: about 210 given two doses of AZD1222 and approximately 26 given two doses of MenACWY control vaccine. Trial participants were enrolled into age subgroups of 18-55, 56-69 and 70-plus years, which contained 148, 28 and 57 TCR-sequenced participants, respectively. Results and caveats for the whole study, not just this receptor: No day 14 peak-response samples were available, so repertoires were characterized only after the peak T cell response. Epitopes outside the regions mutated in the B.1.351 and B.1.1.7 variants were reportedly recognized by nearly half of the unique spike-specific TCRs. In the small 56-69-year group, the increase in depth fell short of significance, most likely because of low power. Participants were mostly white British and included more females than males, and it was suggested by the authors that clonal diversity may have been underestimated. A significant rise in spike-specific TCR breadth and depth was observed after two AZD1222 doses relative to day 0 and relative to MenACWY recipients. Conclusions about previously exposed vaccinees are limited because only six or seven AZD1222 recipients were SARS-CoV-2 seropositive at baseline. Vaccine-associated CD4 TCRs spanned the whole spike protein, with dominant responses in regions 160-218 and 743-854.

This clone has just one count. It has no known antigen specificity. Base qualities are not at hand, and no much larger clone is one base apart. The CDR3 regions of human TCRbeta chains were subjected to immunosequencing. Regarding the original processing steps: TCRs in the repertoires were matched against a reference library of SARS-CoV-2-specific TCRs that had been generated with the MIRA antigen-specificity platform. Breadth was defined as the fraction of unique TCRs that were SARS-CoV-2-associated. Depth was defined as the fraction of total T cells that were SARS-CoV-2-associated. Using the MIRA data, each spike-specific TCR was assigned both to the spike region to which the TCR was reactive and to a CD4 or CD8 class. Log10-transformed breadth and depth values were compared by one-way ANOVA with Sidak's multiple comparisons tests. TCRdb re-hosts the immuneACCESS table, in-frame sequences only. Its copies lack some clones; in the studies checked, an unresolved V gene accounts for under half of them, and the cause for the rest is not known. That table supplies the V and J calls and clone size; D and trimming were determined from the DNA. The sample table lists 140,000 or so clones, 92% of them with a count of one. Clones ranked in the top ten supply around 1.7% of the sample.

What this sample's time point label stands for: baseline before first vaccination. The vaccinee samples were drawn from two UK trials, COV001 and COV002, one of which was a single-blind randomized controlled phase 2/3 trial testing AZD1222 (ChAdOx1 nCoV-19) in healthy adults. For TCRbeta chain sequencing, PBMC samples from trial participants were taken at day 0 and at day 28 after the second dose. This sample comprised peripheral blood, obtained on day 0 of AZD1222 vaccination. The sequence was obtained from an adult in good health.

DNA sequence: TGCGCCAGCAGCTTGGCCCCGACAGGGGCCAGTTTTGAGCAGTACTTC. Its product reads: CASSLAPTGASFEQYF. The rearranged chain carries TRBV5-1 and TRBJ2-7, with 8 bases aligning to TRBD1. The CDR3 spans 16 residues, from the cysteine through the phenylalanine. This entry keeps only the CDR3 DNA: 48 bases, framed from base 1. Germline trimming: 0 bases from V, 7 bases from J; junction bases outside gene matches: 12. The germline V gene gives CDR1 as SGHRS and CDR2 as YFSETQ. The CDR3, completed at both ends by the reference TRBV5-1 and TRBJ2-7 genes, gives the full variable domain KAGVTQTPRYLIKTRGQQVTLSCSPISGHRSVSWYQQTPGQGLQFLFEYFSETQRNKGNFPGRFSGRQFSNSRSEMNVSTLELGDSALYLCASSLAPTGASFEQYFGPGTRLTVT.